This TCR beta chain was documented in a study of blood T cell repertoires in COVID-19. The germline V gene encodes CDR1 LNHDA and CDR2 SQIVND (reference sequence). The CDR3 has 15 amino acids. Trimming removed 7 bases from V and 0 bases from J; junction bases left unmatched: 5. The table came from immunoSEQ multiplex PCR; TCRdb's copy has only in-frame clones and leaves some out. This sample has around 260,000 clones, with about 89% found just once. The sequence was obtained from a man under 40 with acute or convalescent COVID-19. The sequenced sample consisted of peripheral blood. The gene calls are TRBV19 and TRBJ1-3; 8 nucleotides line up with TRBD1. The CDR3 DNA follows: TGTGCCAGTACGGACAGGGTGAACTCTGGAAACACCATATATTTT. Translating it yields CASTDRVNSGNTIYF.